Following are 15 T cell receptor beta chains from one sample sequenced in a study of T-cell memory formation after mild COVID-19. Using its own MiXCR run on the 5' RACE reads, TCRdb lists one record per CDR3 protein. The sample lists around 510,000 distinct CDR3 sequences; about 20% were seen once. The sample taken for sequencing was PBMCs or a T cell subset sorted from them (not recorded which). All receptors derive from an adult woman who had mild COVID-19 (a few samples of this study predate the infection). Cell type and time point are not known.

The chain links TRBV7-2 to TRBJ2-5; D is ambiguous. Per germline, CDR1 SGHTA and CDR2 FQGNSA. The CDR3 contains 11 residues. Trimming cost V 4 bases and J 7 bases, with 7 bases left between them. DNA of the CDR3: TGTGCCAGCAGCTCCCTGGGGACCCAGTACTTC. Translated, it gives CASSSLGTQYF.

This clonotype was observed a handful of times. The chain combines TRBV11-2 with TRBJ1-2, with no clear D. The CDR3 runs 13 residues. Trimming took 3 bases from V and 8 from J, leaving 13 bases between them. Germline loops: CDR1 SGHAT, CDR2 FQNNGV. CDR3 in DNA: TGTGCCAGCAGCTTTCGGAGGGAGGGCGGCTACACCTTC. This encodes CASSFRREGGYTF.

This chain links TRBV30 with TRBJ2-1, with 15 bases aligning to TRBD2. From germline, CDR1 is GTSNPN and CDR2 SVGIG (reference sequence). The length of the CDR3 is 16 residues. The junction had 6 bases not matched to a gene; V was cut back by 8 bases and J by 1 base. The chain's CDR3 is CAVWTSGRESYNEQFF. The CDR3, as DNA: TGTGCCGTATGGACTAGCGGGAGGGAATCCTACAATGAGCAGTTCTTC. Based on the CDR3 plus reference TRBV30 and TRBJ2-1, the full variable domain is SQTIHQWPATLVQPVGSPLSLECTVEGTSNPNLYWYRQAAGRGLQLLFYSVGIGQISSEVPQNLSASRPQDRQFILSSKKLLLSDSGFYLCAVWTSGRESYNEQFFGPGTRLTVL.

This rearrangement joins TRBV12-3 or TRBV12-4 to TRBJ2-2; TRBD1 is a possible D gene (6 bases). V was shortened by 6 bases and J by 1 base, with 12 bases between the two germline ends. This CDR3 is built from 15 residues. The CDR3 protein is CASRLQGLNTGELFF. DNA for the CDR3: TGTGCCAGCAGGCTACAGGGCTTGAACACCGGGGAGCTGTTTTTT.

V and J are TRBV9 and TRBJ2-3; the D call may be TRBD1 or TRBD2 (5 bases each). CDR1 is SGDLS and CDR2 is YYNGEE in the germline V gene. The CDR3 contains 13 residues. V gave up 3 bases and J gave up 6 bases, with 11 bases separating them. The CDR3 protein is CASSDQGVDTQYF. The CDR3 DNA is TGTGCCAGCAGCGACCAGGGAGTGGATACGCAGTATTTT.

The chain links TRBV7-3 to TRBJ2-1; 7 nucleotides match TRBD2. Germline V lookup: CDR1 SGHTA, CDR2 FQGTGA. The CDR3 loop spans 13 amino acids. After removal of 3 bases from V and 9 bases from J, the junction contained 5 bases not matched to a gene. The CDR3 DNA is TGTGCCAGCAGCTTGGGAGGGACGGGTGAGCAGTTCTTC. Amino acid sequence: CASSLGGTGEQFF.

The chain combines TRBV2 with TRBJ2-5; D ambiguous. CDR3 length: 15 amino acids. Trimming stripped 3 bases from V and 5 bases from J, with 16 bases between. CDR1 is SNHLY and CDR2 is FYNNEI in the germline V gene. The chain's CDR3 is CASSDGWEGSETQYF. In DNA, the CDR3 is TGTGCCAGCAGTGACGGTTGGGAAGGGTCGGAGACCCAGTACTTC.

Of note for this clonotype: Germline is not matched at one junction end, which may reflect a read error. J is TRBJ2-1 and V is TRBV4-3; the D gene is possibly TRBD2 (5 bases). Germline lookup yields CDR1 LGHNA and CDR2 YSLEER. This CDR3 region has 11 residues. CDR3 in DNA: TGCGACAGCGGACTCGATAATGAGCAGTTCTTC. Encoded protein: CDSGLDNEQFF.

This clonotype was observed a handful of times. The V and J genes are TRBV11-2 and TRBJ2-1; D gene uncertain. Germline V lookup: CDR1 SGHAT, CDR2 FQNNGV. CDR3 length: 14 amino acids. V lost 2 bases, J lost 8 bases, and 13 bases lay in between. The DNA of the CDR3 is TGTGCCAGCAGCTTACGACGATATGAGGATGAGCAGTTCTTC. It translates to CASSLRRYEDEQFF.

V and J are TRBV5-1 and TRBJ1-1, with D perhaps TRBD1 (6 bases). Trimming cost V 0 bases and J 9 bases, with 21 bases left between them. Germline assignment: CDR1 SGHRS and CDR2 YFSETQ. The CDR3 runs 16 residues. CDR3 residues: CASSLADRGYPLQAFF. The CDR3 coding sequence is TGCGCCAGCAGCTTGGCGGACAGAGGCTACCCTCTCCAAGCTTTCTTT.

The CDR3 here is CASSYRPGTGELFF. CDR3 sequence (DNA): TGTGCCAGCAGTTACAGACCCGGCACCGGGGAGCTGTTTTTT. The V and J genes are TRBV6-2 or TRBV6-3 and TRBJ2-2; D is undetermined. The CDR3 has 14 amino acids. Between the trimmed V and J ends, which lost 2 bases and 4 bases, there was a span of 8 bases. Germline-derived CDR1 and CDR2 are MNHEY and SVGEGT.

The table lists this clonotype with a few counts. The V gene is TRBV24-1, the J gene TRBJ2-3; 11 positions agree with TRBD1. V was clipped by 3 bases and J by 2 bases; unmatched bases: 3. This CDR3 is 16 amino acids long. CDR1 is KGHDR and CDR2 is SFDVKD in the germline V gene. The CDR3 is CATSDRTGGPTDTQYF. The CDR3 DNA is TGTGCCACCAGTGATCGGACAGGGGGCCCCACAGATACGCAGTATTTT.

This clonotype came up a few times. This chain connects TRBV19 to TRBJ2-7, with 7 bases lining up with TRBD1. Unmatched junction bases numbered 2, after V lost 8 bases and J lost 1 base. From germline, CDR1 is LNHDA and CDR2 SQIVND (reference sequence). The CDR3 is 12 residues long. The DNA of the CDR3 is TGTGCCAGTGGGGGACAGTCCTACGAGCAGTACTTC. This translates into CASGGQSYEQYF.

In its sample, this clonotype was seen a few times. This rearrangement joins TRBV24-1 to TRBJ2-7; D unclear. Trimming pared 4 bases from V and 0 bases from J, leaving 6 bases between. Germline CDR1 and CDR2: KGHDR and SFDVKD. The length of the CDR3 is 13 residues. The CDR3 DNA follows: TGTGCCACCAGTGAAGCCAACTCCTACGAGCAGTACTTC. Its protein is CATSEANSYEQYF.

There are a few counts of this clonotype. The chain couples TRBV6-6 to TRBJ1-5; D uncertain. Trimming left V 8 bases short and J 4 bases short, with 9 bases between. This CDR3 is built from 12 residues. CDR1 MNHNY and CDR2 SVGAGI come from the germline V gene (reference sequence). CDR3 sequence reads: CASGGINQPQHF. In nucleotides, the CDR3 is TGTGCCAGCGGAGGGATTAATCAGCCCCAGCATTTT.